The source of this T cell receptor beta chain is a study of blood T cell repertoires in COVID-19. For the study at large: COVID-19 samples, acute and convalescent, were from the United States, Italy and Spain. In each case, the material was cDNA or gDNA derived from T cells, B-cell-depleted T cells, or PBMCs.

The CDR3 runs to 14 residues. V gave up 1 base and J gave up 7 bases, with 14 bases separating them. Germline lookup yields CDR1 SGHDT and CDR2 YYEEEE. As originally analysed: How many nucleated cells were present was estimated from reference gene primer amplification. Here immunoSEQ multiplex PCR was the method, and the copy in TCRdb shows in-frame clones only, minus some. That table supplies the V and J calls and clone size; D and trimming were determined from the DNA. The data hold roughly 230,000 clones, with about 84% observed a single time. The gene calls are TRBV5-6 and TRBJ1-2; D perhaps matches TRBD1 (6 bases). The material sequenced was peripheral blood. This TCR came from an elderly woman with acute or convalescent COVID-19. CDR3 sequence (DNA): TGTGCCAGCAGCTTGACGGTTAAAGGGGGTGGCTACACCTTC. It encodes CASSLTVKGGGYTF.